A single sample gave rise to the 22 T cell receptor beta chains below, sequenced in a study of blood T cell repertoires in COVID-19. Produced via immunoSEQ multiplex PCR; TCRdb's table is partial and in-frame only. The sample consists of almost 350,000 clones, about nine tenths of them appearing once. Sequencing was carried out using peripheral blood. These receptor sequences come from an older woman with COVID-19, enrolled during active disease.

The chain is built from TRBV9 and TRBJ1-1; no firm D call. Trimming took 0 bases from V and 4 from J, leaving 13 bases between them. Germline assignment: CDR1 SGDLS and CDR2 YYNGEE. This CDR3 has 15 amino acids. CDR3 residues: CASSVEEVHGTEAFF. The CDR3 bases are TGTGCCAGCAGCGTAGAGGAGGTGCACGGCACTGAAGCTTTCTTT.

The chain recombines TRBV3-1 (or the pseudogene TRBV3-2) with TRBJ1-4, with TRBD1 as a possible D gene (6 bases). From germline, CDR1 is LGHDT and CDR2 YNNKEL (reference sequence). V was pared by 0 bases and J by 7 bases, with 18 bases between. This CDR3 is built from 17 residues. The CDR3 DNA follows: TGTGCCAGCAGCCAAGATAGACGGACTCTAGGGGGTGAAAAACTGTTTTTT. Protein: CASSQDRRTLGGEKLFF.

The rearrangement links TRBV5-6 to TRBJ1-2; 7 positions match TRBD1. Per germline, CDR1 SGHDT and CDR2 YYEEEE. CDR3 length: 15 residues. V lost 4 bases to trimming and J lost 5 bases; unmatched junction nucleotides: 11. CDR3 region: CASSVTGTARYGYTF. CDR3 sequence (DNA): TGTGCCAGCAGCGTAACCGGGACAGCCAGATATGGCTACACCTTC.

The V and J genes are TRBV6-1 and TRBJ2-7, with TRBD2 matching 9 bases. V was pared by 0 bases and J by 4 bases, with 7 bases of the junction left unmatched. This CDR3 comprises 16 residues. CDR1 and CDR2 from the germline V gene are MNHNS and SASEGT. The CDR3 DNA reads as TGTGCCAGCAGTGAAGCTTTTCTAGCGGGGCAGTACGAGCAGTACTTC. Translated, it gives CASSEAFLAGQYEQYF.

The V call is TRBV11-3, the J call TRBJ2-7; a possible D gene is TRBD2 (6 bases). This CDR3 region has 14 residues. V shed 5 bases and J shed 7 bases, with 18 bases lying between them. In germline, CDR1 is SGHNT, CDR2 YENEEA. The CDR3 sequence: CASSPDGSRMEQYF. The CDR3 bases are TGTGCCAGCAGCCCGGACGGGAGTAGAATGGAGCAGTACTTC.

This clone was counted once. V is TRBV5-1 and J is TRBJ2-5; a weak D match, TRBD2 (7 bases). Germline values: CDR1 SGHRS, CDR2 YFSETQ. V lost 1 base to trimming and J lost 2 bases, with 15 bases between them. The CDR3 loop spans 16 amino acids. CDR3 amino acids: CASSLYRGARQETQYF. CDR3 DNA sequence: TGCGCCAGCAGCTTGTACCGGGGGGCGCGGCAAGAGACCCAGTACTTC.

The V call is TRBV12-3 or TRBV12-4, the J call TRBJ1-2; D remains unclear. The CDR3 is 12 amino acids. The V gene lost 5 bases and the J gene lost 8 bases, with 12 bases spanning the gap. In DNA form, the CDR3 reads TGTGCCAGCAGTCCCGGACTGCGCGGCTACACCTTC. Its protein is CASSPGLRGYTF.

The chain joins TRBV12-3 or TRBV12-4 to TRBJ2-3, with D perhaps TRBD1 (5 bases). The CDR3 runs 13 residues. V lost 6 bases to trimming and J lost 6 bases, with 13 bases between them. The CDR3 nucleotides read TGTGCCAGCAGACCTTTAGGGGTGGATACGCAGTATTTT. It translates to CASRPLGVDTQYF.

V usage is TRBV5-1 and J usage is TRBJ1-4; no reliable D call. The germline gives CDR1 SGHRS, CDR2 YFSETQ. This CDR3 region has 15 residues. Trimming took 0 bases from V and 13 from J, leaving 19 bases between them. CDR3 in DNA: TGCGCCAGCAGCTTGGGGACCGACCCCCGTGGAGGACTGTTTTTT. Its translation: CASSLGTDPRGGLFF.

The chain recombines TRBV27 with TRBJ1-2, with TRBD1 matching 12 bases. CDR3 length equals 17 residues. Germline V lookup: CDR1 MNHEY, CDR2 SMNVEV (reference sequence). The J segment lost 8 bases and the V segment lost 4 bases, leaving 14 bases of the junction unmatched. CDR3 loop: CASSSDLPGQGAEGYTF. The CDR3 DNA reads as TGTGCCAGCAGTTCAGACTTGCCGGGACAGGGGGCAGAAGGCTACACCTTC.

The chain is built from TRBV24-1 and TRBJ2-3, with 7 bases that match TRBD1. J gave up 0 bases and V 2 bases, and 1 base lay outside the gene matches. Germline V gives CDR1 KGHDR, CDR2 SFDVKD. The CDR3 spans 15 residues. This CDR3 reads CATSDWTGSTDTQYF. The CDR3 nucleotides read TGTGCCACCAGTGATTGGACAGGCAGCACAGATACGCAGTATTTT.

The sample holds one count of this clone. This chain joins TRBV5-1 and TRBJ2-2; 7 positions match TRBD1. The germline V gene encodes CDR1 SGHRS and CDR2 YFSETQ. The CDR3 length is 17 residues. Trimming took 4 bases from V and 3 from J; bases not matched to a gene: 12. This CDR3 is CASSASPGQRYTGELFF. CDR3 DNA: TGCGCCAGCAGCGCCAGCCCGGGACAGCGATACACCGGGGAGCTGTTTTTT.

This chain connects TRBV7-3 to TRBJ2-7; 9 positions agree with TRBD1. The ends lost 3 bases at V and 6 bases at J; junction bases unmatched: 9. Germline V lookup: CDR1 SGHTA, CDR2 FQGTGA. This CDR3 comprises 15 residues. CDR3 in DNA: TGTGCCAGCAGCTTGGGGACAGGGACCTTTCCCGAGCAGTACTTC. This translates into CASSLGTGTFPEQYF. The whole variable domain, remainder taken from reference TRBV7-3 and TRBJ2-7, is GAGVSQTPSNKVTEKGKYVELRCDPISGHTALYWYRQSLGQGPEFLIYFQGTGAADDSGLPNDRFFAVRPEGSVSTLKIQRTERGDSAVYLCASSLGTGTFPEQYFGPGTRLTVT.

The chain is built from TRBV5-1 and TRBJ2-5; TRBD2 aligns across 10 bases. The J segment lost 3 bases and the V segment lost 5 bases, leaving 10 bases of the junction unmatched. Germline CDR1 and CDR2: SGHRS and YFSETQ. This CDR3 is 16 amino acids long. The CDR3 protein is CASSRSSGGGEETQYF. The CDR3 nucleotides read TGCGCCAGCAGTCGGTCTAGCGGGGGAGGCGAAGAGACCCAGTACTTC.

This clone has a single count. The genes are TRBV19 and TRBJ2-3; 13 nucleotides align to TRBD2. Per germline, CDR1 LNHDA and CDR2 SQIVND (reference sequence). Trimming removed 11 bases from V and 0 bases from J; junction bases left unmatched: 8. The CDR3 is 16 residues long. The CDR3 reads CASGLAGPASTDTQYF. CDR3 DNA: TGTGCCTCGGGACTAGCGGGGCCCGCTAGCACAGATACGCAGTATTTT.

This chain links TRBV12-5 with TRBJ1-5; 8 bases match TRBD1. Germline CDR1 is LGHNT and CDR2 is FRNRAP. Unmatched junction bases numbered 10, after V lost 6 bases and J lost 6 bases. The CDR3 runs to 15 residues. CDR3 protein: CASGPGQGLGQPQHF. The DNA of the CDR3 is TGTGCTAGTGGCCCCGGACAGGGATTAGGTCAGCCCCAGCATTTT.

This clone has a single count. V gene TRBV9 combines with J gene TRBJ2-3; 9 bases match TRBD1. This CDR3 comprises 13 residues. The germline V gene has CDR1 SGDLS and CDR2 YYNGEE. With 4 bases clipped from V and 5 bases from J, the junction kept 2 bases outside the gene matches. The CDR3 region has the DNA TGTGCCAGCAGCAAGACAGGGGGAGATACGCAGTATTTT. Translation gives CASSKTGGDTQYF.

This clone turned up a few times. The CDR3 nucleotides read TGCGCCAGCAGCTCGGGGACTAGCGGGGTCATAGATACGCAGTATTTT. Protein: CASSSGTSGVIDTQYF. The chain links TRBV5-1 to TRBJ2-3, with 13 bases aligning to TRBD2. CDR3 length: 16 residues. The germline V gene has CDR1 SGHRS and CDR2 YFSETQ. The V segment lost 3 bases and the J segment 5 bases; nucleotides outside the gene matches: 6.

V is TRBV4-2 and J is TRBJ2-7; no clear D gene. Trimming removed 1 base from V and 0 bases from J, with 7 bases in between. This CDR3 contains 14 residues. Germline CDR1 is LGHNA and CDR2 is YNFKEQ. The CDR3 DNA reads TGTGCCAGCAGCCAAGGGTCGAGCTCCTACGAGCAGTACTTC. Its translation: CASSQGSSSYEQYF.

This clone was seen a few times. The V and J genes are TRBV19 and TRBJ1-5; 9 nucleotides line up with TRBD1. This CDR3 region has 15 residues. The V gene end was trimmed by 7 bases and the J gene end by 7 bases; junction bases not matched to a gene: 11. The germline V gene has CDR1 LNHDA and CDR2 SQIVND (reference sequence). CDR3 bases: TGTGCCAGTAATTCCCCGGGACAGGGAAACCAGCCCCAGCATTTT. Its translation is CASNSPGQGNQPQHF.

This chain links TRBV12-3 or TRBV12-4 with TRBJ1-2, with D unclear. V shed 7 bases and J shed 2 bases, with 8 bases lying between them. This CDR3 has 12 amino acids. In DNA form, the CDR3 reads TGTGCCAGCACTCGGGGAAACTATGGCTACACCTTC. Its translation is CASTRGNYGYTF.

The V gene is TRBV7-9, the J gene TRBJ1-5; D is unresolved. Germline loops: CDR1 SEHNR, CDR2 FQNEAQ (reference sequence). This CDR3 has 14 residues. V dropped 6 bases and J dropped 4 bases, with 13 bases sitting between them. The CDR3 nucleotides are TGTGCCAGCAGTTCACAGACACTTAATCAGCCCCAGCATTTT. Translation: CASSSQTLNQPQHF.